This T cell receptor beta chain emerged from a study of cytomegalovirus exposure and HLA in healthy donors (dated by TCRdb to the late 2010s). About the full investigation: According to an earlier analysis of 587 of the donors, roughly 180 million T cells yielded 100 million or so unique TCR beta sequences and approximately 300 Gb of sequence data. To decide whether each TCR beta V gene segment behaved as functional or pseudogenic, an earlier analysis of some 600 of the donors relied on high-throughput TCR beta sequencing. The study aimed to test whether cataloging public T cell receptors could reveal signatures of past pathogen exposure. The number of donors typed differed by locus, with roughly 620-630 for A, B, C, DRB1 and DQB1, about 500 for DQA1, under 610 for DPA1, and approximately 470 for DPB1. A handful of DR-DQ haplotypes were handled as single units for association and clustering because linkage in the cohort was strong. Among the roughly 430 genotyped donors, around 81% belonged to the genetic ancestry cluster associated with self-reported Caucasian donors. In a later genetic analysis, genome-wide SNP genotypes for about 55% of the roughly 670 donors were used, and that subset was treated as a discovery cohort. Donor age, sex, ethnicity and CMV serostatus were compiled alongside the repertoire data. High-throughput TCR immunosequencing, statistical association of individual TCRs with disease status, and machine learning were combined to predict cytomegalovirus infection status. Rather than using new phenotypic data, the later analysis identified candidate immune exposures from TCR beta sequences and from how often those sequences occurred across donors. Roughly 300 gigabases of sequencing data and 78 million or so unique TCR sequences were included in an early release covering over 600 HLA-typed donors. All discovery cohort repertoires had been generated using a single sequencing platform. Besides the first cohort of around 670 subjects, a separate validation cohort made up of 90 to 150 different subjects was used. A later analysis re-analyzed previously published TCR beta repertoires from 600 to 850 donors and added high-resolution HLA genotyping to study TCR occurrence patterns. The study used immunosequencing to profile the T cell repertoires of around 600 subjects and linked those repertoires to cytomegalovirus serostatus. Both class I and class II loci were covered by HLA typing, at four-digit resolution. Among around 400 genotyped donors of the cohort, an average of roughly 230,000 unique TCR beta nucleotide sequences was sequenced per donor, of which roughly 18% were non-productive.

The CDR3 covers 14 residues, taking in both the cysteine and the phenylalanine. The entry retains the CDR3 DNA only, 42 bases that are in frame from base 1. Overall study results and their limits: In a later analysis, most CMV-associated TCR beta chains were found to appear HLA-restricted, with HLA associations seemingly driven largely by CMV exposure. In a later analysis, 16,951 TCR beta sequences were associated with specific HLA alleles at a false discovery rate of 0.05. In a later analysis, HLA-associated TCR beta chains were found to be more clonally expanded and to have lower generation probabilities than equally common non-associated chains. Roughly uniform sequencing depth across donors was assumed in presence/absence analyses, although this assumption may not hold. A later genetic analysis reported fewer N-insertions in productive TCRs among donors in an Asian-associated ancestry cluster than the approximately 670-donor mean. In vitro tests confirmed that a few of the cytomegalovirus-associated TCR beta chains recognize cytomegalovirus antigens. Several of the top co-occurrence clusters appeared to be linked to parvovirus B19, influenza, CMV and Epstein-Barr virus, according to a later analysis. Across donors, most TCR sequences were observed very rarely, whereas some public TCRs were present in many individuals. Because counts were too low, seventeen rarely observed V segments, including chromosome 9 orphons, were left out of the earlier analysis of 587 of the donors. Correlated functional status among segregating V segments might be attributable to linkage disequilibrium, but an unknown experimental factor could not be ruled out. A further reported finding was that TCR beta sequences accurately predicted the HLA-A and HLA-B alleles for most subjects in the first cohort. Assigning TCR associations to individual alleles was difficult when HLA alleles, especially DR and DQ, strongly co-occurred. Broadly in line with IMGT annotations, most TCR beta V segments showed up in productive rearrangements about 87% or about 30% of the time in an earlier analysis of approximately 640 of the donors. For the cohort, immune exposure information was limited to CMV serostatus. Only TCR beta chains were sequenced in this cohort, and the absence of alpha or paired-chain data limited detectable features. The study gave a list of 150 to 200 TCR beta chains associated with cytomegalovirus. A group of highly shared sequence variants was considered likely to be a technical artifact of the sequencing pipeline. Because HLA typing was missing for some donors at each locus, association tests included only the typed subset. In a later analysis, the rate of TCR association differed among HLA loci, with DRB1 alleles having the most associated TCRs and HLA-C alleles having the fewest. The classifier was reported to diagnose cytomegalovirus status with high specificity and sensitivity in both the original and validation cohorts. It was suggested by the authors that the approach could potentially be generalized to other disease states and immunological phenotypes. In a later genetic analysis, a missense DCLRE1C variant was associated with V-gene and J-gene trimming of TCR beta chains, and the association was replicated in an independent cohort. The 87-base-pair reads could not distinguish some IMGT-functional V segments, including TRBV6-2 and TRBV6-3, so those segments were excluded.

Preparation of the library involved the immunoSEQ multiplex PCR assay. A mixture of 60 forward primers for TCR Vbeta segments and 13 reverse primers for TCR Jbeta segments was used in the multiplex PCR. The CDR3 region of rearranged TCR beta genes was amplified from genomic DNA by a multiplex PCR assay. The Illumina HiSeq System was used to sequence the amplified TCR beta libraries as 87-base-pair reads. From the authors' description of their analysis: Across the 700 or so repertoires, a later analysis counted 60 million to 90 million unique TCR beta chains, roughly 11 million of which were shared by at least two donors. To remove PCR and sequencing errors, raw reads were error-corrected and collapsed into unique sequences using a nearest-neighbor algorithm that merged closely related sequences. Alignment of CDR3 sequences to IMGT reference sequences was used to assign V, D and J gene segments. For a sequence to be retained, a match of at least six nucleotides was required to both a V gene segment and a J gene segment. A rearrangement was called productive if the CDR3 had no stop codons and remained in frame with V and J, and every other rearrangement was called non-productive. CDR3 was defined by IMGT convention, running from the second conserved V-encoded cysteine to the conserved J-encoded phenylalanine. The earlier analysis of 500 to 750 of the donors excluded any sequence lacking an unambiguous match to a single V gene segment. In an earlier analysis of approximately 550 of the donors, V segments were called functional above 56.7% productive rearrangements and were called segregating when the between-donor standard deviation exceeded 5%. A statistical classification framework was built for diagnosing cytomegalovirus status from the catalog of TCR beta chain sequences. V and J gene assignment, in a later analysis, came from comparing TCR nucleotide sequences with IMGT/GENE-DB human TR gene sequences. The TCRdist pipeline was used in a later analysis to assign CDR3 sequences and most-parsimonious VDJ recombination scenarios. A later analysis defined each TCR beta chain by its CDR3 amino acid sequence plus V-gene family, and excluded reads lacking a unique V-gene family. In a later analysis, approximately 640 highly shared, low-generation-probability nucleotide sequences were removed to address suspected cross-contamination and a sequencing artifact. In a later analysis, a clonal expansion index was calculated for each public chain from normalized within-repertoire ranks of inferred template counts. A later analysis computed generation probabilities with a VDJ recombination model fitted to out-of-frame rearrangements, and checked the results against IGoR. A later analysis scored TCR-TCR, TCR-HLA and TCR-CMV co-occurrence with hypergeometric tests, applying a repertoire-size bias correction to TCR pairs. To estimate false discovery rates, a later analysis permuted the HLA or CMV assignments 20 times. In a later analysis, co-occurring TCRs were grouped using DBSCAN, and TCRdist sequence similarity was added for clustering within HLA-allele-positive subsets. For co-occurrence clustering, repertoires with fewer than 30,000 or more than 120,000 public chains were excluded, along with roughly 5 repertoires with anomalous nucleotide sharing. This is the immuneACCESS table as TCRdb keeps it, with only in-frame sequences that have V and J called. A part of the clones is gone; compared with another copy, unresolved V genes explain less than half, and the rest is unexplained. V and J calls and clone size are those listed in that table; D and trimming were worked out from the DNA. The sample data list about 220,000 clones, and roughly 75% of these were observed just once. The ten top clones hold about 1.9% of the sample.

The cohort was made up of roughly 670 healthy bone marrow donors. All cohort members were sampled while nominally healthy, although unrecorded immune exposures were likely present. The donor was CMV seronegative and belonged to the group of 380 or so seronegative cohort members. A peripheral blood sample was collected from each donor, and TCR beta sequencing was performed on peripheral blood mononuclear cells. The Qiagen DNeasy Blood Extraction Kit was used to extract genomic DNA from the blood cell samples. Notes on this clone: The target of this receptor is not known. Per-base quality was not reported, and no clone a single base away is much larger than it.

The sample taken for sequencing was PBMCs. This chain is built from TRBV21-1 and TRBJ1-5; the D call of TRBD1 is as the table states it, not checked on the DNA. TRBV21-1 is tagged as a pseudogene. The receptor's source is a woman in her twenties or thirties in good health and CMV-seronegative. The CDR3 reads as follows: CASINDRDNQPQHF. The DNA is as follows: TGTGCCAGCATCAACGACAGGGACAATCAGCCCCAGCATTTT.